This TCR beta chain was sequenced in a study of blood T cell repertoires in COVID-19. Study at large: PBMCs, B-cell-depleted T cells, or T cells provided the cDNA or gDNA that made up the material.

TCRdb's copy holds only in-frame clones and misses some; the assay was immunoSEQ multiplex PCR. The sample contains 68,000 or so clones, around three quarters of which appear only once. The CDR3 consists of 13 residues. In germline, CDR1 is SGHDN, CDR2 FVKESK. V gave up 4 bases and J gave up 0 bases, with 6 bases separating them. The rearrangement joins TRBV14 to TRBJ1-2; D remains unclear. Sequenced: peripheral blood. The receptor comes from a human donor in a cohort sampled during active COVID-19. Here the CDR3 reads CASSPWPNYGYTF. CDR3 coding DNA: TGTGCCAGCAGCCCTTGGCCTAACTATGGCTACACCTTC.